Sequencing of this T cell receptor (beta chain) was carried out in a study of early T cells in non-severe SARS-CoV-2 infection. Across the whole study: With bulk RNA from unsorted whole blood as input, sequencing yielded unpaired chains.

This clonotype turned up a few times. Its antigen is undetermined. Tagging with unique molecular identifiers was applied to individual cDNA molecules. One entry per CDR3 protein, called by TCRdb with MiXCR from the 5' RACE reads. The profile shows 95,000 to 150,000 distinct CDR3 sequences, 15% of them singletons. General study findings and limits: Matching against VDJdb likely underestimated virus-specific expansions, favoring anti-spike CD8.

This CDR3 is 14 amino acids long. Germline assignment: CDR1 KGHDR and CDR2 SFDVKD. V lost 9 bases, J lost 4 bases, and 9 bases stayed unmatched. The sample taken for sequencing was whole blood. The receptor was derived from an adult who was a healthcare worker with PCR-confirmed SARS-CoV-2 infection or an uninfected control (not recorded which). The V call is TRBV24-1, the J call TRBJ1-2; 8 bases line up with TRBD1. CDR3 residues: CATPGGASSYGYTF. The CDR3 DNA is TGTGCCACCCCAGGGGGCGCTTCTAGCTATGGCTACACCTTC.